This T cell receptor beta chain was identified during a study of blood T cell repertoires in COVID-19. In the study overall: Samples of COVID-19 (acute and convalescent) were obtained from the United States, Italy and Spain. T cells, B-cell-depleted T cells, or PBMCs provided the cDNA or gDNA that served as material.

The germline V and J ends were trimmed by 4 bases and 7 bases, with 14 bases remaining between them. The CDR3 is 14 residues long. CDR1 and CDR2 from the germline V gene are SGHAT and FQNNGV. Under the authors' procedure: It was from reference gene primer amplification that nucleated cell counts were estimated. Using immunoSEQ multiplex PCR, the repertoire was profiled, and TCRdb retains in-frame clones only, with some absent. The DNA gave D and trimming, while V, J and clone size come from that table. The sample holds about 36,000 clones, around 78% seen once. The rearrangement joins TRBV11-2 to TRBJ1-5, with a possible D match to TRBD1 (5 bases). This clonotype was obtained from a man in his 60s with acute or convalescent COVID-19. The sample consisted of peripheral blood. For the CDR3, the DNA is TGTGCCAGCAGCTCGGGACTTCTGGAGCAGCCCCAGCATTTT. It specifies CASSSGLLEQPQHF.